This TCR beta chain originates from a study of early stage breast cancer tumors. Background on the study: ER+/PR+/HER2- status applied to about 80% of the 16 invasive breast tumors.

The CDR3 loop spans 15 amino acids. The germline V gene encodes CDR1 MNHEY and CDR2 SMNVEV (reference sequence). Trimming shortened V by 6 bases and J by 1 base, and 15 bases separated the two germline ends. The repertoire was sequenced with immunoSEQ multiplex PCR; TCRdb's copy has only in-frame clones and lacks some. The profile shows around 13,000 clones, approximately 81% of them singletons. In regard to this clone: The antigen is unknown.

Study-wide findings and caveats: Commonly generated sequences made up most enriched TCRB sequences shared between patients.

This sequence joins TRBV27 and TRBJ1-1; D not resolved. The sequence was obtained from a person between 50 and 60 years old with breast cancer. The sample comprised normal breast tissue next to the tumor. In DNA form, the CDR3 reads TGTGCCAGCAGCCAGTTCCAGCCGACGAACACTGAAGCTTTCTTT. It specifies CASSQFQPTNTEAFF.